Reported below is one TCR beta chain. As yet, its antigen is unknown. Germline CDR1 reads SGHTA; CDR2 reads FQGNSA. The CDR3 runs to 12 residues. V dropped 6 bases and J dropped 3 bases, with 9 bases sitting between them. No infections or other immune events were documented during collection. This sample is drawn from a study of identifying expanded T cells in peripheral blood. General study results and limits: Differentially abundant clones: roughly 1.2 between replicates, 16.4 at roughly 13 days, more than 18 at four. Across healthy donors, higher total template counts meant significantly greater approximately two-week count variance.

Some clones are missing from TCRdb's copy, which holds only in-frame ones; the method was immunoSEQ multiplex PCR. The sample shows over 80,000 clones, approximately 86% of them seen only once. Sample: blood. The rearrangement joins TRBV7-2 to TRBJ2-7; D assignment may be TRBD1 or TRBD2 (6 bases each). This clonotype was sampled from a person aged 18 to 75 in good health. CDR3 nucleotides: TGTGCCAGCAGTAAGGGGGGCTACGAGCAGTACTTC. It is translated as CASSKGGYEQYF. The entire variable domain, with the rest obtained from reference TRBV7-2 and TRBJ2-7, is as follows: GAGVSQSPSNKVTEKGKDVELRCDPISGHTALYWYRQSLGQGLEFLIYFQGNSAPDKSGLPSDRFSAERTGGSVSTLTIQRTQQEDSAVYLCASSKGGYEQYFGPGTRLTVT.